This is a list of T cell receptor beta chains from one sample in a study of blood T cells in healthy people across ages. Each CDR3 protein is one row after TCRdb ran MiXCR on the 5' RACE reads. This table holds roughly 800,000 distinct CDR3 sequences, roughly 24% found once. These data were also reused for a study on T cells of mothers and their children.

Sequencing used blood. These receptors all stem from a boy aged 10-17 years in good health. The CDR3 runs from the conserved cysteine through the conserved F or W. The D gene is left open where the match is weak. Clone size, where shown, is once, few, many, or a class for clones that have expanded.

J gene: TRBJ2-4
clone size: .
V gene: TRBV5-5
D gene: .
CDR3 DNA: TGTGCCAGCAGGCCGGGGCCGGGGAAGGGGAAAGGCATTCAGTACTTC
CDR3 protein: CASRPGPGKGKGIQYF

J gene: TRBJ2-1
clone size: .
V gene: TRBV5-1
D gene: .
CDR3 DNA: TGTGCCAGCAACCGGGACGGAGGCTGCAATGAGCAGTTCTTC
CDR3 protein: CASNRDGGCNEQFF

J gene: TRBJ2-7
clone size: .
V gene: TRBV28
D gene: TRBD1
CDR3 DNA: TGTGCCAGCAGTCGCCCGGACAGGGACTACGAGCAGTACTTC
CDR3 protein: CASSRPDRDYEQYF

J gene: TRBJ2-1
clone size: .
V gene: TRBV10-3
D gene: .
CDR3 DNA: TGTGCCAGCACTCCAGGGTGGGAGGCGGTCAATGAGCAGTTCTTC
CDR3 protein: CASTPGWEAVNEQFF

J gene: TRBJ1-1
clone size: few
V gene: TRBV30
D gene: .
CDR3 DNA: TGTGCCTGGAGTTACAGCGCTTCAAGACAGAACACTGAAGCTTTCTTT
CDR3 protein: CAWSYSASRQNTEAFF

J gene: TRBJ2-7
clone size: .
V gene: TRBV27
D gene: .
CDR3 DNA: TGTGCCAGCAGCTCCTTGGGGAGCTCCTACGAGCAGTACTTC
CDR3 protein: CASSSLGSSYEQYF

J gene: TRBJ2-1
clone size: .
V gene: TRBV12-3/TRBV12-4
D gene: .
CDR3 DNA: TGTGCCAGCAGTGACCGGGACACAGAGCAGTTCTTC
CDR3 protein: CASSDRDTEQFF

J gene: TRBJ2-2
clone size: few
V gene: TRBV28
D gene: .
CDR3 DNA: TGTGCCAGCAGTTTTGGACCCGACACCGGGGAGCTGTTTTTT
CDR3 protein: CASSFGPDTGELFF

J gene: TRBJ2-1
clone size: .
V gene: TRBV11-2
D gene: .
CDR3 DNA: TGTGCCAGCAGCGCATGGAGGATGGTACGCAATGAGCAGTTCTTC
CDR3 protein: CASSAWRMVRNEQFF

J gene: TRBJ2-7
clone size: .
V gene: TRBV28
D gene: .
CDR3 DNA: TGTGCCAGCAGTTTTCCTGCGGGGTTAACCTACGAGCAGTACTTC
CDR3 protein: CASSFPAGLTYEQYF

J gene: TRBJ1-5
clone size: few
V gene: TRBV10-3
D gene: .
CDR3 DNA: TGTGCCATCAGTGGTGGGGTAAACCAGCCCCAGCATTTT
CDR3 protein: CAISGGVNQPQHF

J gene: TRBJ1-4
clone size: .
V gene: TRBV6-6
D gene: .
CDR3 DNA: TGTGCCAGCAGGGACAACTATAACGAAAAACTGTTTTTT
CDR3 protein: CASRDNYNEKLFF

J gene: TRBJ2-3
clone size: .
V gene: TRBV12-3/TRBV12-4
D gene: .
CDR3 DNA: TGTGCCAGCACTGAGTGGGGAGATACGCAGTATTTT
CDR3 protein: CASTEWGDTQYF

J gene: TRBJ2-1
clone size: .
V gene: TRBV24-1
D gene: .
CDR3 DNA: TGTGCCACCAGTGATTGGGAGAACAATGAGCAGTTCTTC
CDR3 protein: CATSDWENNEQFF

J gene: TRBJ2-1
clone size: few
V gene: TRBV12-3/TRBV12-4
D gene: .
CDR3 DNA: TGTGCCAGCAGTTTACCCTGGACTGGAACGAGCTCCTACAATGAGCAGTTCTTC
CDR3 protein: CASSLPWTGTSSYNEQFF

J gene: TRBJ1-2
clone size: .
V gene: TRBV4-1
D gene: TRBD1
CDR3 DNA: TGCGCCAGCAGCCAAGCTGGACAGGGGGCGCGAGGCTACACCTTC
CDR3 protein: CASSQAGQGARGYTF

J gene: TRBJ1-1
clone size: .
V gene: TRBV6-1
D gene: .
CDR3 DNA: TGTGCCAGCGTTCGTGGGGGGGTGAACACTGAAGCTTTCTTT
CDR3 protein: CASVRGGVNTEAFF

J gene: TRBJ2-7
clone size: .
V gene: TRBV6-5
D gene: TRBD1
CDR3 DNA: TGTGCCAGCAGTTACAGGGGGACAGGGTTCGAAGCTTACGAGCAGTACTTC
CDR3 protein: CASSYRGTGFEAYEQYF

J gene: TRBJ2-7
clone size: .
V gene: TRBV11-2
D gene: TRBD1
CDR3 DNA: TGTGCCAGCAGCTTGGGGGACAGAGACTGGTTC
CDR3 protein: CASSLGDRDWF

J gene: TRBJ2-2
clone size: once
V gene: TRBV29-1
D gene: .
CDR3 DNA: TGCAGCGTTGGAAGGGTTAGGGACGGGGAGCTGTTTTTT
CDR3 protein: CSVGRVRDGELFF

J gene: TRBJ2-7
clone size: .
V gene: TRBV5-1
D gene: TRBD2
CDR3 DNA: TGCGCCAGCAGCACCAGCGGGGGGTCCTTCGAGCAGTACTTC
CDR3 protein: CASSTSGGSFEQYF

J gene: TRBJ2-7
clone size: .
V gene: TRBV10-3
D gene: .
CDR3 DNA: TGTGCCACTATATCGGACGGTACCTACGAGCAGTACTTC
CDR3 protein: CATISDGTYEQYF

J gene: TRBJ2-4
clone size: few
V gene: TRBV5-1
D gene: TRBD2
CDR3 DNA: TGCGCCAGCACCAACCGACTATCCGGGACTAGCGGGCCGTTGGTTCAGTACTTC
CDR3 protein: CASTNRLSGTSGPLVQYF

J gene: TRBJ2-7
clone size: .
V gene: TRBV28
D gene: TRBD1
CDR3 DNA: TGTGCCAGCAGACCCGGACAGGCGGCCTACGAGCAGTACTTC
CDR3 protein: CASRPGQAAYEQYF

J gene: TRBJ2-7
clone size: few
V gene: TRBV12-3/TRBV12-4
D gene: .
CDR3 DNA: TGTGCCAGCAGTTTGAACTACCCTCCATTACACGAGCAGTACTTC
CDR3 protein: CASSLNYPPLHEQYF

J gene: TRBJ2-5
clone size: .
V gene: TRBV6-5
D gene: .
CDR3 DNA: TGTGCCAGCAGTACGGAGGGGGGTGGGGGGACCCAGTACTTC
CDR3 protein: CASSTEGGGGTQYF

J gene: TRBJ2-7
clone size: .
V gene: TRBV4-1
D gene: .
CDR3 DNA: TGCGCCAGCAGCCAAGATTATACAGGGAGAAGCTACGAGCAGTACTTC
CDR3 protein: CASSQDYTGRSYEQYF

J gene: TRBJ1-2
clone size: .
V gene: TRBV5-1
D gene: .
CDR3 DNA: TGCGCCAGCAGCTTCGGGACGGAGTATGGCTACCCCTTC
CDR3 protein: CASSFGTEYGYPF

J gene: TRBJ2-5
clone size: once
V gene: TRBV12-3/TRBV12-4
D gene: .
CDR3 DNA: TGTGCCAGCGGGTCGGGATCGGAGACCCAGTACTTC
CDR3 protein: CASGSGSETQYF

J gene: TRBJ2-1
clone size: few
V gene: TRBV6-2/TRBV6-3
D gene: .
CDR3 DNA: TGTGCCAGCAGTTACTCGCCCGGGGGCGGGGCATTGGACAATGAGCAGTTCTTC
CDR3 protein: CASSYSPGGGALDNEQFF

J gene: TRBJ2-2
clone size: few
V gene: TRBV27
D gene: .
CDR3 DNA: TGTGCCAGCAGTTTAAAATTGTTTTGGACTCGTTCGAACACCGGGGAGCTGTTTTTT
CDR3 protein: CASSLKLFWTRSNTGELFF

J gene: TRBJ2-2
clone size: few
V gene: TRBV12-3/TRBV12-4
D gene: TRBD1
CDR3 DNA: TGTGCCAGCAGTTCCGGGACAGGGTACGCCGGGGAGCTGTTTTTT
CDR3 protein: CASSSGTGYAGELFF

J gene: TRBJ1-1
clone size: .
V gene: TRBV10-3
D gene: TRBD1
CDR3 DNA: TGTGCCACCTCAGGGGGACAGGGGGCATATGAAGCTTTCTTT
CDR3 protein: CATSGGQGAYEAFF

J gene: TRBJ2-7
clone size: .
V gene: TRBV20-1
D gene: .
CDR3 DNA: TGCAGTGCTAGAGATGACCGGGTAGGAGCCGGATACTTC
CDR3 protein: CSARDDRVGAGYF